The entry below describes one T cell receptor (beta chain). Its antigen is still unknown. Qualities for individual bases were not recorded, and no much larger clone is one base off. The sample belongs to a study of CD8 T cells in Susac syndrome (dated by TCRdb to between 2018 and 2021). Looking at the study overall: Repertoire sequencing was used to test whether CD8+ T cell activation and differentiation in Susac syndrome was antigen driven. The study compared CD8+ T cell repertoire clonality among 12 healthy donors, roughly 14 Susac syndrome patients and 15 or so multiple sclerosis patients.

High-throughput TCR beta sequencing profiled peripheral blood CD8+ and CD4+ T cells from healthy donors, Susac syndrome patients and multiple sclerosis patients. Multiple sclerosis controls were treatment-naive patients with stable or active relapsing-remitting disease fulfilling revised McDonald criteria. Bulk CD8+ and CD4+ T cells were purified magnetically by negative isolation, whereas CD8+ TEMRA cells were enriched by FACS. Blood was collected in EDTA tubes and processed within 24 hours, with PBMCs isolated through density gradient centrifugation. PBMCs intended for TCR sequencing were frozen in liquid nitrogen and were later thawed in a 37 degrees C water bath. The sorted or isolated CD4+, CD8+ and CD8+ TEMRA cells had a purity of 90% or higher. The CDR3 starts with the cysteine, ends with the phenylalanine, and has 14 residues. The only DNA kept is the CDR3, 42 bases in frame from the first base. The germline V gene gives CDR1 as SGHAT and CDR2 as FQNNGV. A distance of 11 bases separates the germline ends of V and J, which lose 5 bases and 4 bases respectively.

Findings and caveats that apply to the study as a whole: The number of individuals in the TCR sequencing and HLA analysis was recognized as being relatively small.

RNA was extracted using the RNeasy kit, and roughly 0.45 to 1 microgram was reverse transcribed with random hexamers. The immunoSEQ multiplex PCR assay, which covers 54 Vbeta and 13 Jbeta segments, was used to amplify TCR beta CDR3 regions. Bias from PCR amplification was corrected by using a synthetic template baseline for primer optimization and for computational correction. In the source study's methods: Reads were annotated to V, D and J genes according to IMGT and were analyzed with immunoSEQ Analyzer, with only productive sequences retained. To calculate clonality, Shannon entropy was normalized by log2 of the number of productive unique sequences and then subtracted from one. Public and private clones were assessed among the 100 most prevalent clones of each patient and control. Susac-specific clones were defined as absent from healthy and MS cohorts, about 1,100 published viral clones and other ImmuneACCESS disease sequences. Using fastp trimming at Q25 and MiXCR clonotype assembly, TCRdb reanalyzed the public sequencing data and kept in-frame beta chains. Entries are consolidated by CDR3 protein sequence, retaining the most common genes and DNA. The V and J calls shown here were made by TCRdb, not taken from the authors' results. This sample holds about 57,000 distinct CDR3 sequences; 93% were observed only once. The top ten clonotypes cover around 0.49% of the sample.

Sequencing was performed on CD8+ T cells from PBMCs. This sequence originates from a human donor with multiple sclerosis. The chain is made from TRBV11-2 and TRBJ2-2, with TRBD1 as a weak D call on 6 bases. DNA sequence: TGTGCCAGCAGCGCGACAGGCCTCACCGGGGAGCTGTTTTTT. It translates as CASSATGLTGELFF.